This T cell receptor beta chain stems from a study of blood T cell repertoires in COVID-19. Study-level information: From T cells, B-cell-depleted T cells, or PBMCs came the material, which was cDNA or gDNA.

TCRdb's table, derived via immunoSEQ multiplex PCR, lists solely in-frame clones and lacks some. The sample contains 70,000 to 85,000 clones, 83% of which appear only once. CDR1 is SGHDT, CDR2 YYEEEE, per germline. CDR3 length: 17 amino acids. Trimming cost V 0 bases and J 5 bases; bases outside gene matches: 9. The chain recombines TRBV5-6 with TRBJ2-7; the match to TRBD2 covers 12 bases. The clonotype was recovered from a man older than 75 with active or convalescent COVID-19. The source material was peripheral blood. The CDR3, as DNA: TGTGCCAGCAGCTTGGGGCTAGCGGGAGGGGCGTTTGACGAGCAGTACTTC. This sequence encodes CASSLGLAGGAFDEQYF.